A single T cell receptor beta chain is shown here with its context. Its antigen is unidentified. The source of the sample is a study of vaccination effects on CD4 cells after COVID-19. Within the ViraFEST assay, antigen-specific CD4+ T cells underwent expansion with viral peptide pools prior to sequencing. Between days 10 and 11 of culture, CD4+ T cells were separated out. Either the mRNA-1273 or the BNT162b2 vaccine was given to participants as two doses. Looked up from germline, CDR1 is MNHEY and CDR2 is SVGEGT. CDR3 length: 14 amino acids. V was trimmed by 2 bases and J by 8 bases, leaving 10 bases between them. Assay: immunoSEQ multiplex PCR; the TCRdb copy retains only in-frame clones and omits some. The sample includes about 24,000 clones, 77% seen only once; the top ten take approximately 20%.

The sequence was obtained from a human donor who received a COVID-19 vaccine. The genes are TRBV6-2 or TRBV6-3 and TRBJ1-6; the D is unclear. The sample in question was CD4+ T cells from PBMCs cultured with HCoV-NL63 spike peptides, obtained after COVID-19 vaccination. Written as DNA, the CDR3 is TGTGCCAGCAGTTACGTGGGAAATGATTCACCCCTCCACTTT. This translates into CASSYVGNDSPLHF.